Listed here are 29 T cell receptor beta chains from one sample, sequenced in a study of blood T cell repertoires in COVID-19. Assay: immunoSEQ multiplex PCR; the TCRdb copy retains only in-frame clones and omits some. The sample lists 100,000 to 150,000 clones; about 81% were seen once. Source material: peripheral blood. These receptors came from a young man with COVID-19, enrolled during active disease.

The CDR3 reads CASSISAGSSSYNEQFF. The CDR3 DNA reads TGTGCCAGTAGTATATCCGCGGGCTCGAGCTCCTACAATGAGCAGTTCTTC. The rearrangement uses TRBV19 and TRBJ2-1; D perhaps matches TRBD2 (5 bases). Germline CDR1 reads LNHDA; CDR2 reads SQIVND (reference sequence). Trimming cost V 2 bases and J 0 bases, with 14 bases left between them. The CDR3 is made up of 17 amino acids.

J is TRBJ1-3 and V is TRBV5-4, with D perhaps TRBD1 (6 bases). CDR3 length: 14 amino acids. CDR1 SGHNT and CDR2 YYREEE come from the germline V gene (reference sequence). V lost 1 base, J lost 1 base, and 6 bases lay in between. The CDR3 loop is CASSLRGSGNTIYF. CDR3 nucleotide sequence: TGTGCCAGCAGCTTGAGGGGGTCTGGAAACACCATATATTTT.

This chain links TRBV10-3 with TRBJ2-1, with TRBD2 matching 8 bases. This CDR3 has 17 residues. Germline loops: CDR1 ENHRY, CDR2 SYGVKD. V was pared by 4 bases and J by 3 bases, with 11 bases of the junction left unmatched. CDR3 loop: CAISGGKGTRRYNEQFF. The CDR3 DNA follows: TGTGCCATCAGTGGGGGTAAAGGGACTAGACGCTACAATGAGCAGTTCTTC.

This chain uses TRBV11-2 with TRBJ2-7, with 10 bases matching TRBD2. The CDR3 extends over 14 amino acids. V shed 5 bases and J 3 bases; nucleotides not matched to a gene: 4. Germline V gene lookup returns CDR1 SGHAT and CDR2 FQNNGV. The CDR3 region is CASSTIAGGYEQYF. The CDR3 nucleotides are TGTGCCAGCAGCACCATAGCGGGGGGCTACGAGCAGTACTTC.

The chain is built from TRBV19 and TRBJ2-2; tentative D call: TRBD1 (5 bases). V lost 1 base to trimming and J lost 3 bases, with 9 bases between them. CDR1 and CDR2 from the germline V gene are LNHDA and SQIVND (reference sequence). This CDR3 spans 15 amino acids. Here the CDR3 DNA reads TGTGCCAGTAGTATAGTAGGGGCTGACACCGGGGAGCTGTTTTTT. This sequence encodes CASSIVGADTGELFF.

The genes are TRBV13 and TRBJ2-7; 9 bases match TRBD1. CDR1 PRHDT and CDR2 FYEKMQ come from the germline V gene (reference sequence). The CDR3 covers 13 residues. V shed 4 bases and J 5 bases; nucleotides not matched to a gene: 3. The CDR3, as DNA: TGTGCCAGCAGCTCAAACAGGGGGCACGAGCAGTACTTC. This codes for CASSSNRGHEQYF. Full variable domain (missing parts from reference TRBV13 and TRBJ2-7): AAGVIQSPRHLIKEKRETATLKCYPIPRHDTVYWYQQGPGQDPQFLISFYEKMQSDKGSIPDRFSAQQFSDYHSELNMSSLELGDSALYFCASSSNRGHEQYFGPGTRLTVT.

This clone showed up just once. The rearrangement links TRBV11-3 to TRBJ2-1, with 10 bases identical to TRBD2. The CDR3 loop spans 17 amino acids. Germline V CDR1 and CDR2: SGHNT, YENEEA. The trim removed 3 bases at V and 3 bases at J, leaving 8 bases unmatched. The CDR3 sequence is CASSFRASGSIYNEQFF. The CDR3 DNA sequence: TGTGCCAGCAGCTTTCGGGCTAGCGGGAGTATCTACAATGAGCAGTTCTTC.

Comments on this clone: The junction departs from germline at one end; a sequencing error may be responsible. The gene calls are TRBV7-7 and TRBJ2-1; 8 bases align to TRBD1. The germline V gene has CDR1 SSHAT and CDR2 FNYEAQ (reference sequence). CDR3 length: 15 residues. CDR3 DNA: TGTGCTAGCAGCCTCGGGACAGGACTCTACAATGAGCAGTTCTTC. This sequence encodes CASSLGTGLYNEQFF.

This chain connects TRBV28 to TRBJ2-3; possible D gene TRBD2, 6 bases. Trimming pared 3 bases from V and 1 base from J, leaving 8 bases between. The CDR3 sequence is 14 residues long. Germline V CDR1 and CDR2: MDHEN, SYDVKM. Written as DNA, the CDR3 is TGTGCCAGCAGTTTCCCGGGGGGCACAGATACGCAGTATTTT. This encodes CASSFPGGTDTQYF.

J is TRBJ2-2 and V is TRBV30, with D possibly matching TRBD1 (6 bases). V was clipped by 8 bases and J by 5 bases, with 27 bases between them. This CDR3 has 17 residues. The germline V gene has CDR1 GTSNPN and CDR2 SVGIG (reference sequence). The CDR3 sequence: CARTPSTGSMGTGELFF. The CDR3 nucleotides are TGTGCCCGCACGCCTTCTACAGGGTCGATGGGGACCGGGGAGCTGTTTTTT.

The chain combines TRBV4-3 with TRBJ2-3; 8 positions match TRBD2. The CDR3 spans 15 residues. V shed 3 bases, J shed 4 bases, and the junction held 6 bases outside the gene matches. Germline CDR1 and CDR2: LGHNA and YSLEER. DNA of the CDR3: TGCGCCAGCAGCCACGGAGCGGGGGAGCCAGATACGCAGTATTTT. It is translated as CASSHGAGEPDTQYF.

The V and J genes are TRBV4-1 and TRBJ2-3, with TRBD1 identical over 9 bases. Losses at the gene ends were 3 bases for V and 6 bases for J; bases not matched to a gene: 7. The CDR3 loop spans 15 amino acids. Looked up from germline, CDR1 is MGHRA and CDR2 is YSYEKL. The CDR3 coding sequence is TGCGCCAGCAGCCAGGAGGGGACAGGGCAGGATACGCAGTATTTT. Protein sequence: CASSQEGTGQDTQYF.

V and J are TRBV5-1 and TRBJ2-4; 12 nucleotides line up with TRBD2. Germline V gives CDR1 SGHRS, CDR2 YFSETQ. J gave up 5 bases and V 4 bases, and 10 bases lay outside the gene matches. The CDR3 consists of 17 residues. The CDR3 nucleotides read TGCGCCAGCAGCCGTACACCTAGCGGGGGGGCTGAAAACATTCAGTACTTC. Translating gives CASSRTPSGGAENIQYF.

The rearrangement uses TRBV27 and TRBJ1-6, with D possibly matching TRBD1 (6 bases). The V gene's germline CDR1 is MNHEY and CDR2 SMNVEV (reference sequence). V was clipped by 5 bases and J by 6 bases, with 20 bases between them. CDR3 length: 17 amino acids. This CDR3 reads CASSTPGARGPNSPLHF. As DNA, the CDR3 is TGTGCCAGCAGTACCCCGGGGGCGCGGGGGCCTAATTCACCCCTCCACTTT.

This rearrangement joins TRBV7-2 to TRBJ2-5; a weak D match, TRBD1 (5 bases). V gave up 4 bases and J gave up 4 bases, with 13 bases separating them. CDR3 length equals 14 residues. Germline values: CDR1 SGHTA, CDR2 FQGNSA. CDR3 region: CASSSGHLGETQYF. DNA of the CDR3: TGTGCCAGCAGCTCCGGACATCTGGGAGAGACCCAGTACTTC.

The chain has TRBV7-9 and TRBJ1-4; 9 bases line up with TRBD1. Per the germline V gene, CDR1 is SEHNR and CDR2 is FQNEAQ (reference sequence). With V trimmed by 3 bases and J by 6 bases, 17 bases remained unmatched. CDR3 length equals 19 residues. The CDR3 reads CASSLKSGQGRGGHEKLFF. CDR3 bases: TGTGCCAGCAGCTTGAAGTCGGGACAGGGAAGAGGCGGCCATGAAAAACTGTTTTTT.

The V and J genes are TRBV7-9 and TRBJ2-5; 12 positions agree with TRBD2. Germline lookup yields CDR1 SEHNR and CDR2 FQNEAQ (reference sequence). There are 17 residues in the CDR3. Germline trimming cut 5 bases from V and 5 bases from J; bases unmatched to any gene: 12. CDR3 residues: CASSDNQLAGGWETQYF. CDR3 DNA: TGTGCCAGCAGCGATAATCAACTAGCGGGGGGATGGGAGACCCAGTACTTC.

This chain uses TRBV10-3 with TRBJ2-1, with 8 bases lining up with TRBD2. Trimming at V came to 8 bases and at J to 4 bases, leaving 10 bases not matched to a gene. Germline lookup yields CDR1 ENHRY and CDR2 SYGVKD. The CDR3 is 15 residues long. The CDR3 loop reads CAIRPGLGVYNEQFF. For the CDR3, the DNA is TGTGCCATCCGACCGGGACTAGGAGTGTACAATGAGCAGTTCTTC.

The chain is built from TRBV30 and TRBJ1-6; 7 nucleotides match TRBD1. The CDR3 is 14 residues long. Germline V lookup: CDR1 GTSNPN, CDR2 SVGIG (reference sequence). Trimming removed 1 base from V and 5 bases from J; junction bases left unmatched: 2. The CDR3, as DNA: TGTGCCTGGAGTGGGGACAGCGATAATTCACCCCTCCACTTT. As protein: CAWSGDSDNSPLHF.

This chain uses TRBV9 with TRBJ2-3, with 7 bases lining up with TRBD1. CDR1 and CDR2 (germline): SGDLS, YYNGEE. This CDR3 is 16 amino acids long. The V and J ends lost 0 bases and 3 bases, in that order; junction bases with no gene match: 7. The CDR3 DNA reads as TGTGCCAGCAGCGTAGCTACAGGGGACGCTACAGATACGCAGTATTTT. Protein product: CASSVATGDATDTQYF.

The CDR3, as DNA: TGTGCCACCAGTGATTTGCAGGGGCACTACAATGAGCAGTTCTTC. As protein: CATSDLQGHYNEQFF. The rearrangement joins TRBV24-1 to TRBJ2-1; possible D gene TRBD1, 6 bases. The CDR3 extends over 15 amino acids. In germline, CDR1 is KGHDR, CDR2 SFDVKD. V was trimmed by 0 bases and J by 3 bases, leaving 8 bases between them.

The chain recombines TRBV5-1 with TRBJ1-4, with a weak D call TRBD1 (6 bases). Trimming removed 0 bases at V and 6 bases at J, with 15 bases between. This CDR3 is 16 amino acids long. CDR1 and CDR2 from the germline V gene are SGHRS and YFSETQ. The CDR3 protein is CASSLAGGAIYEKLFF. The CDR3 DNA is TGCGCCAGCAGCTTGGCCGGGGGGGCGATTTATGAAAAACTGTTTTTT.

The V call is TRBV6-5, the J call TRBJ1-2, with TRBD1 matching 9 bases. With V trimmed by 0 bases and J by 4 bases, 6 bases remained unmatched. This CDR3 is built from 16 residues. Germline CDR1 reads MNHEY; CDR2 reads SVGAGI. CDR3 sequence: CASSYSGQGGSYGYTF. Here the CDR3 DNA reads TGTGCCAGCAGTTACTCGGGACAGGGTGGGAGCTATGGCTACACCTTC.

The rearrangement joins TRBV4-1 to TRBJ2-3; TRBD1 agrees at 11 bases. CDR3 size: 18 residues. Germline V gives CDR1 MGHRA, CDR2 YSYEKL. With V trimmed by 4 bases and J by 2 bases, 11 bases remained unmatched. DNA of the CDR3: TGCGCCAGCAGCCGCCTTTTCCCGGGACAGGGGGACACAGATACGCAGTATTTT. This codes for CASSRLFPGQGDTDTQYF.

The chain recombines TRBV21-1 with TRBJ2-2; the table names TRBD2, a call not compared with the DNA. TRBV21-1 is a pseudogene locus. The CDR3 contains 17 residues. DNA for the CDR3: TGTGCCAGCAGCAGAGAGAAGATTCGGGGGGACACCGGGGAGCTGTTTTTT. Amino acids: CASSREKIRGDTGELFF.

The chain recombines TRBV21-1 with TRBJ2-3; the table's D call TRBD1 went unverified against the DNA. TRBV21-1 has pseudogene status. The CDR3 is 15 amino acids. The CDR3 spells CASSKGGPGTDTQYF. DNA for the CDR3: TGTGCCAGCAGCAAAGGGGGCCCGGGCACAGATACGCAGTATTTT.

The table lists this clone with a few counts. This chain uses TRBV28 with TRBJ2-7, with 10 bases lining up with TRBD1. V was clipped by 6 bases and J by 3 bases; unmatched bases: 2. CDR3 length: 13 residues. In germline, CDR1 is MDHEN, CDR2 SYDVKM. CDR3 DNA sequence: TGTGCCAGCAGGGGACAGGGGAGCTACGAGCAGTACTTC. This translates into CASRGQGSYEQYF.

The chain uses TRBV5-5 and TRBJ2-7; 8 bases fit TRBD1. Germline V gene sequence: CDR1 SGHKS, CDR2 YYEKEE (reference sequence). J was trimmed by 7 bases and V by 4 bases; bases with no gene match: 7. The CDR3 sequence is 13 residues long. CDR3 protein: CASSTTGVGEQYF. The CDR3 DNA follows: TGTGCCAGCAGCACGACAGGGGTGGGTGAGCAGTACTTC.

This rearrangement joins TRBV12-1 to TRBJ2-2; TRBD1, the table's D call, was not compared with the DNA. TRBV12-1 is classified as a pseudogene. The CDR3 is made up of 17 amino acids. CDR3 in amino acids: CASSNNSPDMNTGELFF. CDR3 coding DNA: TGTGCCAGCAGCAACAATTCTCCAGATATGAACACCGGGGAGCTGTTTTTT.